These 27 T cell receptor beta chains were all obtained from the same sample, sequenced in a study of T cells in Graves' hyperthyroidism and ophthalmopathy. TCR beta CDR3 regions were amplified from RNA transcripts. HTBI primers were used for first-round RT-PCR of the TCR CDR3. TCRdb re-derived calls from the multiplex PCR reads in MiXCR, one entry per CDR3 protein. The repertoire has about 300,000 distinct CDR3 sequences, approximately 15% of them found once; the top ten carry around 33%. What was sequenced was blood. These receptors were taken from a young man with Graves' hyperthyroidism.

The chain couples TRBV7-9 to TRBJ2-1; the D is unclear. CDR3 length equals 14 residues. Trimming removed 3 bases at V and 0 bases at J, with 6 bases between. Germline V CDR1 and CDR2: SEHNR, FQNEAQ (reference sequence). CDR3 sequence (DNA): TGTGCCAGCAGCTTTGAGAGCTCCTACAATGAGCAGTTCTTC. Translated, it gives CASSFESSYNEQFF.

The chain has TRBV5-1 and TRBJ2-4; possible D gene TRBD2, 7 bases. Trimming removed 4 bases at V and 0 bases at J, with 11 bases between. This CDR3 comprises 15 residues. Per the germline V gene, CDR1 is SGHRS and CDR2 is YFSETQ. This CDR3 is CASSPGGLAKNIQYF. The CDR3 coding sequence is TGCGCCAGCAGCCCCGGGGGGCTAGCCAAAAACATTCAGTACTTC.

The table lists this clonotype with a few counts. J is TRBJ2-7 and V is TRBV6-1; TRBD1 matches at 11 bases. This CDR3 spans 13 amino acids. Trimming at V came to 8 bases and at J to 3 bases, leaving 3 bases not matched to a gene. Germline CDR1 and CDR2: MNHNS and SASEGT. CDR3 sequence (DNA): TGTGCCAGCGGTGGGACAGGGGGCTACGAGCAGTACTTC. Encoded protein: CASGGTGGYEQYF.

This clonotype was counted only a few times. This chain uses TRBV20-1 with TRBJ2-5; 13 bases fit TRBD2. CDR3 length: 14 amino acids. Germline loops: CDR1 DFQATT, CDR2 SNEGSKA (reference sequence). Losses at the gene ends were 6 bases for V and 5 bases for J; bases not matched to a gene: 6. The CDR3 here is CSAPPGLAGETQYF. CDR3 coding DNA: TGCAGTGCCCCGCCGGGACTAGCGGGGGAGACCCAGTACTTC.

This clonotype showed up many times. J is TRBJ2-7 and V is TRBV20-1; D tentatively reads TRBD1 or TRBD2 (7 bases each). The CDR3 extends over 14 amino acids. Germline V gene data show CDR1 as DFQATT and CDR2 as SNEGSKA (reference sequence). Trimming pared 2 bases from V and 3 bases from J, leaving 14 bases between. CDR3 nucleotide sequence: TGCAGTGCTAGACAGGGGGAGGGTAACTACGAGCAGTACTTC. It translates to CSARQGEGNYEQYF.

At least ten counts were recorded for this clonotype. An end of the junction does not agree with germline; a read error may underlie this. The V gene is TRBV5-1, the J gene TRBJ2-3; D is undetermined. Germline V gene sequence: CDR1 SGHRS, CDR2 YFSETQ. This CDR3 has 11 residues. The CDR3 DNA reads TGTGCCAGCAGCCTCACAGATACGCAGTATTTT. Translation: CASSLTDTQYF. The whole variable domain, remainder taken from reference TRBV5-1 and TRBJ2-3, is KAGVTQTPRYLIKTRGQQVTLSCSPISGHRSVSWYQQTPGQGLQFLFEYFSETQRNKGNFPGRFSGRQFSNSRSEMNVSTLELGDSALYLCASSLTDTQYFGPGTRLTVL.

As to this clonotype: This clone may be a read error of a much larger clone one base away. This sequence joins TRBV12-3 or TRBV12-4 and TRBJ2-4, with D unresolved. This CDR3 is 13 amino acids long. Written as DNA, the CDR3 is TGTGCCAGCAGTCGGGCGTTGGGAAACGTTCAGTACTTC. It yields the protein CASSRALGNVQYF.

This clonotype has ten or more counts. The V and J genes are TRBV18 and TRBJ2-3; 9 nucleotides match TRBD2. The CDR3 runs 15 residues. V dropped 6 bases and J dropped 4; count of bases not matched to a gene: 8. Germline V CDR1 and CDR2: KGHSH, LQKENI. The CDR3 loop is CASSNLAGTSDTQYF. The DNA of the CDR3 is TGTGCCAGCTCTAATCTAGCGGGAACGTCAGATACGCAGTATTTT.

Regarding this clonotype: A read error may explain this, as a much larger clone is one base away. V and J are TRBV5-1 and TRBJ1-1, with D perhaps matching TRBD1 (5 bases). CDR1 and CDR2 (germline): SGHRS, YFSETQ. V dropped 3 bases and J dropped 6 bases, with 15 bases sitting between them. The CDR3 covers 14 residues. The CDR3 here is CASSSGPEGPEAFF. As DNA, the CDR3 is TGCGCCAGCAGCTCTGGACCCGAGGGGCCTGAAGCTTTCTTT. The full variable domain, rest sourced from reference TRBV5-1 and TRBJ1-1, is KAGVTQTPRYLIKTRGQQVTLSCSPISGHRSVSWYQQTPGQGLQFLFEYFSETQRNKGNFPGRFSGRQFSNSRSEMNVSTLELGDSALYLCASSSGPEGPEAFFGQGTRLTVV.

This clonotype was detected a few times. The V gene is TRBV20-1, the J gene TRBJ2-5; a possible D gene is TRBD2 (6 bases). The germline V gene encodes CDR1 DFQATT and CDR2 SNEGSKA (reference sequence). V was cut by 5 bases and J by 7 bases, with 14 bases left in between. CDR3 length: 12 amino acids. CDR3: CSAHLGRGTQYF. The DNA for the CDR3 is TGCAGTGCTCACCTAGGGCGGGGGACCCAGTACTTC.

This clonotype was detected ten times or more. V usage is TRBV12-3 or TRBV12-4 and J usage is TRBJ2-3; 8 nucleotides match TRBD2. The CDR3 covers 14 residues. J was trimmed by 3 bases and V by 7 bases; bases with no gene match: 6. The CDR3 sequence is CASTLRGGTDTQYF. The CDR3 DNA reads TGTGCCAGCACCCTACGGGGGGGGACAGATACGCAGTATTTT.

This clonotype was picked up many times. The chain links TRBV5-6 to TRBJ2-7; D gene uncertain. V shed 4 bases and J shed 1 base, with 6 bases lying between them. CDR3 length: 12 residues. CDR1 and CDR2 from the germline V gene are SGHDT and YYEEEE. This chain's CDR3 is CASSGISYEQYF. The CDR3 coding sequence is TGTGCCAGCAGCGGGATTTCCTACGAGCAGTACTTC.

This clonotype has more than one count but fewer than ten. The rearrangement links TRBV30 to TRBJ1-1; D call uncertain. The germline CDR1 and CDR2 sequences are GTSNPN and SVGIG (reference sequence). The CDR3 is 13 amino acids. V lost 0 bases and J lost 1, with 6 bases in between. CDR3 in DNA: TGTGCCTGGAGTGTACAAGAGAACACTGAAGCTTTCTTT. Amino acid sequence: CAWSVQENTEAFF.

In its sample, this clonotype was seen a few times. The chain is built from TRBV5-6 and TRBJ2-7; 9 bases line up with TRBD1. The V gene's germline CDR1 is SGHDT and CDR2 YYEEEE. The ends lost 1 base at V and 9 bases at J; junction bases unmatched: 14. The CDR3 consists of 16 residues. CDR3 loop: CASSLLEGQGPRGQYF. The DNA for the CDR3 is TGTGCCAGCAGCTTGTTGGAGGGACAGGGCCCCCGGGGGCAGTACTTC.

This clonotype has a count of ten or more. This sequence joins TRBV2 and TRBJ1-1; TRBD1 might be the D (5 bases). CDR1 and CDR2 (germline): SNHLY, FYNNEI. With 4 bases removed from V and 4 bases from J, the gap between germline ends came to 7 bases. The CDR3 covers 12 residues. The CDR3 loop is CASSGDVTEAFF. CDR3 DNA: TGTGCCAGCAGTGGGGACGTCACTGAAGCTTTCTTT.

This clonotype was found many times. V and J are TRBV6-1 and TRBJ1-1; D remains unclear. CDR1 and CDR2 (germline): MNHNS, SASEGT. Trimming stripped 5 bases from V and 3 bases from J, with 10 bases between. The CDR3 consists of 13 residues. CDR3 in amino acids: CASSQSLDTEAFF. The CDR3 region has the DNA TGTGCCAGCAGTCAGTCGCTGGACACTGAAGCTTTCTTT.

The table lists this clonotype with many counts. This chain links TRBV27 with TRBJ1-4; perhaps TRBD1 as D (6 bases). CDR1 MNHEY and CDR2 SMNVEV come from the germline V gene (reference sequence). Trimming removed 2 bases at V and 9 bases at J, with 16 bases between. This CDR3 comprises 15 residues. The CDR3 DNA is TGTGCCAGCAGTTTACGCCAGGGGATTTCTCAAAAACTGTTTTTT. Translating it yields CASSLRQGISQKLFF.

This clonotype was counted ten times or more. The V and J genes are TRBV28 and TRBJ2-1; TRBD2 matches at 8 bases. CDR1 is MDHEN, CDR2 SYDVKM, per germline. V lost 2 bases and J lost 1; bases outside the gene matches: 7. The CDR3 spans 17 residues. As DNA, the CDR3 is TGTGCCAGCAGTTTACCCACTAGCGGACCATCCTACAATGAGCAGTTCTTC. Its translation is CASSLPTSGPSYNEQFF.

The chain couples TRBV7-2 to TRBJ2-3, with a tentative D call TRBD2 (6 bases). V was cut by 5 bases and J by 4 bases, with 16 bases left in between. There are 15 residues in the CDR3. Germline V gene sequence: CDR1 SGHTA, CDR2 FQGNSA. CDR3 DNA sequence: TGTGCCAGCAGCATCCGGGACTCTTCCCCAGATACGCAGTATTTT. Translating gives CASSIRDSSPDTQYF.

This clonotype was detected ten times or more. CDR3 protein: CASSSRLTLPNEQFF. CDR3 DNA: TGTGCCAGCAGTTCCCGACTGACTCTACCCAATGAGCAGTTCTTC. The chain combines TRBV6-1 with TRBJ2-1; no reliable D call. The CDR3 has 15 residues. In germline, CDR1 is MNHNS, CDR2 SASEGT. The V and J ends lost 5 bases and 6 bases respectively, with 17 bases between them.

Ten or more counts support this clonotype. The chain recombines TRBV20-1 with TRBJ2-7, with 8 bases lining up with TRBD2. The germline V gene has CDR1 DFQATT and CDR2 SNEGSKA (reference sequence). The V gene end was trimmed by 4 bases and the J gene end by 3 bases; junction bases not matched to a gene: 11. The CDR3 spans 15 residues. The CDR3 region has the DNA TGCAGTGCTACCGGATATGGGCGGGAGGACTACGAGCAGTACTTC. This encodes CSATGYGREDYEQYF.

V usage is TRBV20-1 and J usage is TRBJ2-7, with 9 bases identical to TRBD1. Germline V gene sequence: CDR1 DFQATT, CDR2 SNEGSKA (reference sequence). Germline trimming cut 6 bases from V and 3 bases from J; bases unmatched to any gene: 9. The CDR3 consists of 14 residues. CDR3 sequence (DNA): TGCAGTGCGTCGCACAGGGGGCTTAACTACGAGCAGTACTTC. It codes for CSASHRGLNYEQYF.

The gene calls are TRBV6-5 and TRBJ1-3; D not resolved. The germline V gene encodes CDR1 MNHEY and CDR2 SVGAGI. This CDR3 contains 15 residues. V shed 2 bases and J shed 0 bases, with 8 bases lying between them. DNA for the CDR3: TGTGCCAGCAGTTACGGAGTGGACTCTGGAAACACCATATATTTT. This encodes CASSYGVDSGNTIYF.

This clonotype was counted only a few times. The V call is TRBV9, the J call TRBJ1-4; D is ambiguous. V gave up 3 bases and J gave up 10 bases, with 16 bases separating them. The CDR3 length is 14 residues. Germline values: CDR1 SGDLS, CDR2 YYNGEE. This CDR3 is CASSAKAEEGKLFF. CDR3 DNA sequence: TGTGCCAGCAGCGCCAAGGCGGAAGAGGGAAAACTGTTTTTT.

As concerns this clonotype: Given a much more abundant clone one base away, this may be a read error. The chain employs TRBV11-3 and TRBJ2-1; a possible D gene is TRBD2 (6 bases). Germline CDR1 reads SGHNT; CDR2 reads YENEEA. The V end lost 5 bases, the J end lost 15 bases, and 17 bases lay between the germline ends. The CDR3 has 12 residues. The CDR3 DNA sequence: TGTGCCAGCAGCCGGGCCCCGGGAGTCTGGTTCTTC. As protein: CASSRAPGVWFF.

This clonotype was recorded at least ten times. This sequence joins TRBV12-3 or TRBV12-4 and TRBJ1-1, with 7 bases identical to TRBD1. The CDR3 spans 13 residues. Losses at the gene ends were 3 bases for V and 6 bases for J; bases not matched to a gene: 4. CDR3: CASSFDRVAEAFF. The CDR3 DNA is TGTGCCAGCAGTTTCGACAGGGTGGCTGAAGCTTTCTTT.

This clonotype was detected only a few times. The rearrangement links TRBV28 to TRBJ1-3; D ambiguous. V gave up 6 bases and J gave up 4 bases, with 19 bases separating them. The CDR3 is 16 residues long. Germline values: CDR1 MDHEN, CDR2 SYDVKM. DNA of the CDR3: TGTGCCAGCAGGTCCGGCTACACTCAAGGGGGAAACACCATATATTTT. Encoded protein: CASRSGYTQGGNTIYF.